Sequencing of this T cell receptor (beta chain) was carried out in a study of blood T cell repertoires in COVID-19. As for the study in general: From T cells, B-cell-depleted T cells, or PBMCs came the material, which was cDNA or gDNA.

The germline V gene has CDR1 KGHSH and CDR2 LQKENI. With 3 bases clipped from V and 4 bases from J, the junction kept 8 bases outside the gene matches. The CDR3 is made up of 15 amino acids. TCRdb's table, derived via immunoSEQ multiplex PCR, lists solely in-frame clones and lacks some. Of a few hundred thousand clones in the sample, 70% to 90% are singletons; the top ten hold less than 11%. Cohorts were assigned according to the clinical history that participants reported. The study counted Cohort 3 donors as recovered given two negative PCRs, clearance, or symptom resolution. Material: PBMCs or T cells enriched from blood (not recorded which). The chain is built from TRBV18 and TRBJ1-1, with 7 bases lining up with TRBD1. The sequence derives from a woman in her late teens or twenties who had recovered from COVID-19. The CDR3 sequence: CASSPSDRVGTEAFF. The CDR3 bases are TGTGCCAGCTCACCCTCAGACAGGGTGGGCACTGAAGCTTTCTTT. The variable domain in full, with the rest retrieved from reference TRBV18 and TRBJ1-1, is NAGVMQNPRHLVRRRGQEARLRCSPMKGHSHVYWYRQLPEEGLKFMVYLQKENIIDESGMPKERFSAEFPKEGPSILRIQQVVRGDSAAYFCASSPSDRVGTEAFFGQGTRLTVV.